This entry features one T cell receptor beta chain sequence. Data came from immunoSEQ multiplex PCR; TCRdb stores just in-frame clones and leaves some out. The sample gives some 150,000 clones, 75% to 85% of which show up once; roughly an eighth is in the top ten. The data derive from a study of blood T cell repertoires in COVID-19. About the study: Acute and convalescent COVID-19 specimens originated in the United States, Italy and Spain.

The CDR3 sequence is 11 residues long. From germline, CDR1 is MNHEY and CDR2 SVGAGI. Trimming shortened V by 6 bases and J by 3 bases, and 3 bases separated the two germline ends. The TCR originated in an older woman with COVID-19, enrolled during active disease. V and J are TRBV6-5 and TRBJ1-5; D is unresolved. Sequenced input: peripheral blood. CDR3: CASSSNQPQHF. CDR3 bases: TGTGCCAGCAGCTCCAATCAGCCCCAGCATTTT.